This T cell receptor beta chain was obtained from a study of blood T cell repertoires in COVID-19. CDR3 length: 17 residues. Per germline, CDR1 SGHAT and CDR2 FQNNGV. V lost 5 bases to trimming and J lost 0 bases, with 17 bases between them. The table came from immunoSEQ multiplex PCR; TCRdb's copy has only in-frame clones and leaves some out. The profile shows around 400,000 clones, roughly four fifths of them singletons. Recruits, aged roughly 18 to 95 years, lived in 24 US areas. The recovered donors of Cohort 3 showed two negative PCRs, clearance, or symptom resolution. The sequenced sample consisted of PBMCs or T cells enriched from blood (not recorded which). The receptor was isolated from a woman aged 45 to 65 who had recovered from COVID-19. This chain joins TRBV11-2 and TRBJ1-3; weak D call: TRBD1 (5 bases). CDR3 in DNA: TGTGCCAGCAGCCTCGACTGGGGCCTGGGCTCTGGAAACACCATATATTTT. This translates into CASSLDWGLGSGNTIYF.